Below are 10 T cell receptor beta chains sequenced from a single sample in a study of blood T cell repertoires in COVID-19. Data came from immunoSEQ multiplex PCR; TCRdb stores just in-frame clones and leaves some out. The sample records 150,000 to 200,000 clones, 85% to 90% being singletons. The sequencing input was peripheral blood. The origin of the receptors is a woman in her 70s with COVID-19, enrolled during active disease.

This clone is deemed medium-sized (0.01 to 0.1%). The chain uses TRBV5-5 and TRBJ1-4; 7 bases align to TRBD1. Germline V gene data show CDR1 as SGHKS and CDR2 as YYEKEE (reference sequence). The CDR3 has 13 amino acids. After removal of 6 bases from V and 6 bases from J, the junction contained 5 bases not matched to a gene. Here the CDR3 DNA reads TGTGCCAGCACCAGGCAGGGGGATGAAAAACTGTTTTTT. This codes for CASTRQGDEKLFF.

V and J are TRBV9 and TRBJ2-3; no reliable D call. Germline V gene data show CDR1 as SGDLS and CDR2 as YYNGEE. The CDR3 length is 13 residues. The V gene lost 2 bases and the J gene lost 0 bases, with 4 bases spanning the gap. CDR3 amino acids: CASSVTSTDTQYF. DNA of the CDR3: TGTGCCAGCAGCGTCACTAGCACAGATACGCAGTATTTT. Full variable domain (rest looked up from reference TRBV9 and TRBJ2-3): DSGVTQTPKHLITATGQRVTLRCSPRSGDLSVYWYQQSLDQGLQFLIQYYNGEERAKGNILERFSAQQFPDLHSELNLSSLELGDSALYFCASSVTSTDTQYFGPGTRLTVL.

This rearrangement joins TRBV9 to TRBJ1-1; D gene unclear. The CDR3 consists of 14 residues. Deletions cut 1 base from V and 4 bases from J, with 11 bases between. In germline, CDR1 is SGDLS, CDR2 YYNGEE. The CDR3 loop is CASSVMEGSTEAFF. The CDR3 coding sequence is TGTGCCAGCAGCGTAATGGAGGGTAGCACTGAAGCTTTCTTT.

The chain is built from TRBV9 and TRBJ1-4; 7 nucleotides agree with TRBD1. Germline lookup yields CDR1 SGDLS and CDR2 YYNGEE. V dropped 4 bases and J dropped 3; count of bases not matched to a gene: 6. The CDR3 is 15 residues long. This chain's CDR3 is CASSSAGTANEKLFF. CDR3 coding DNA: TGTGCCAGCAGCTCAGCCGGGACAGCTAATGAAAAACTGTTTTTT. Supplemented by reference TRBV9 and TRBJ1-4, the full variable domain reads DSGVTQTPKHLITATGQRVTLRCSPRSGDLSVYWYQQSLDQGLQFLIQYYNGEERAKGNILERFSAQQFPDLHSELNLSSLELGDSALYFCASSSAGTANEKLFFGSGTQLSVL.

The chain employs TRBV3-1 (or the pseudogene TRBV3-2) and TRBJ1-4, with a tentative D call TRBD1 (6 bases). The CDR3 length is 14 residues. Trimming pared 3 bases from V and 7 bases from J, leaving 12 bases between. CDR1 LGHDT and CDR2 YNNKEL come from the germline V gene (reference sequence). CDR3 protein: CASSHSQGAEKLFF. CDR3 DNA: TGTGCCAGCAGCCACTCACAGGGAGCTGAAAAACTGTTTTTT.

This chain uses TRBV6-1 with TRBJ2-7, with TRBD1 identical over 7 bases. Germline lookup yields CDR1 MNHNS and CDR2 SASEGT. The V gene end was trimmed by 3 bases and the J gene end by 0 bases; junction bases not matched to a gene: 8. This CDR3 comprises 16 residues. Written as DNA, the CDR3 is TGTGCCAGCAGTGACAGACAGGGTTGGAGCTCCTACGAGCAGTACTTC. This gives the protein CASSDRQGWSSYEQYF.

This clone was detected a few times. The chain links TRBV3-1 (or the pseudogene TRBV3-2) to TRBJ2-1; TRBD2 agrees at 11 bases. Germline V CDR1 and CDR2: LGHDT, YNNKEL (reference sequence). Unmatched junction bases numbered 6, after V lost 1 base and J lost 7 bases. This CDR3 is built from 16 residues. CDR3 nucleotides: TGTGCCAGCAGCCAAGGGTTAGCGGGAGGGGAGAATGAGCAGTTCTTC. This encodes CASSQGLAGGENEQFF.

This clone was observed once. This chain joins TRBV10-3 and TRBJ2-1, with TRBD2 identical over 12 bases. Germline V CDR1 and CDR2: ENHRY, SYGVKD. This CDR3 has 14 residues. The trim removed 4 bases at V and 12 bases at J, leaving 7 bases unmatched. CDR3 sequence reads: CAISAPSGGAGQFF. CDR3 DNA sequence: TGTGCCATCAGTGCTCCTAGCGGGGGGGCAGGGCAGTTCTTC.

J is TRBJ2-3 and V is TRBV28, with no clear D. Germline V lookup: CDR1 MDHEN, CDR2 SYDVKM. V lost 3 bases and J 0 bases, leaving 10 bases between the germline ends. The CDR3 length is 15 residues. The CDR3 protein is CASSLARSSTDTQYF. CDR3 DNA sequence: TGTGCCAGCAGTTTGGCCAGATCTAGCACAGATACGCAGTATTTT.

This chain uses TRBV2 with TRBJ2-7; 11 bases fit TRBD1. This CDR3 has 14 residues. V dropped 7 bases and J dropped 4; count of bases not matched to a gene: 6. Germline V gene data show CDR1 as SNHLY and CDR2 as FYNNEI. The CDR3 region is CASNKGQGGYEQYF. The CDR3 DNA follows: TGTGCCAGCAATAAGGGACAGGGGGGGTACGAGCAGTACTTC.